This T cell receptor (beta chain) was documented in a study of blood T cell repertoires in COVID-19. Turning to the study itself: The analysed material was cDNA or gDNA that came from T cells, B-cell-depleted T cells, or PBMCs.

Per the original methods: For nucleated cells, counts were estimated from reference gene primer amplification. Data came from immunoSEQ multiplex PCR; TCRdb stores just in-frame clones and leaves some out. The V and J calls and clone size were taken over from that table, and D and trimming were inferred from the DNA. The profile shows hundreds of thousands of clones, around 84% of them singletons. Individuals aged about 18 to 89 years were recruited from roughly 22 US areas. The sequencing input was PBMCs or T cells enriched from blood (not recorded which). This sequence was found in a young man with acute COVID-19.

The CDR3 sequence: CASSAGTSGRAGTDTQYF. The CDR3 DNA follows: TGTGCCAGCAGCGCGGGGACTAGCGGGAGGGCCGGCACAGATACGCAGTATTTT. V is TRBV9 and J is TRBJ2-3, with TRBD2 matching 16 bases. Germline-derived CDR1 and CDR2 are SGDLS and YYNGEE. CDR3 length equals 18 residues. J was trimmed by 1 base and V by 3 bases; bases with no gene match: 5.